A single sample gave rise to the 25 T cell receptor beta chains below, sequenced in a study of T cells in Graves' hyperthyroidism and ophthalmopathy. Template material for amplifying TCR beta CDR3 regions consisted of RNA transcripts. Initially, a first-round RT-PCR of the TCR CDR3 employed the HTBI primer set. TCRdb passed the multiplex PCR reads through MiXCR, listing each CDR3 protein once. This table has around 560,000 distinct CDR3 sequences, roughly 17% appearing once. The material sequenced was blood. The receptors originated from a woman aged 18-29 years with Graves' hyperthyroidism.

This clonotype was recorded at least ten times. The V gene is TRBV2, the J gene TRBJ1-2; the D is unclear. The CDR3 contains 11 residues. V was trimmed by 8 bases and J by 8 bases, leaving 12 bases between them. Germline CDR1 and CDR2: SNHLY and FYNNEI. CDR3 loop: CASPLGNGYTF. The CDR3 DNA sequence: TGTGCCAGCCCTTTAGGGAACGGCTACACCTTC.

The V and J genes are TRBV9 and TRBJ2-1; 7 bases are shared with TRBD2. V gave up 1 base and J gave up 5 bases; unmatched junction bases: 9. CDR1 and CDR2 from the germline V gene are SGDLS and YYNGEE. This CDR3 has 16 residues. The CDR3 region has the DNA TGTGCCAGCAGCGTATCCCGGACTAGGTCGGACAATGAGCAGTTCTTC. Protein sequence: CASSVSRTRSDNEQFF.

This clonotype was detected only a few times. This chain uses TRBV12-3 or TRBV12-4 with TRBJ1-5, with D possibly being TRBD1 (6 bases). The CDR3 sequence is 14 residues long. Trimming left V 6 bases short and J 6 bases short, with 15 bases between. In nucleotides, the CDR3 is TGTGCCAGCAGCCCCCTCAGGGGAGGTCAGCCCCAGCATTTT. Its translation is CASSPLRGGQPQHF.

This clonotype was seen at least ten times. The chain has TRBV20-1 and TRBJ2-7; maybe TRBD1 (6 bases). There are 13 residues in the CDR3. Germline values: CDR1 DFQATT, CDR2 SNEGSKA (reference sequence). V shed 8 bases and J shed 0 bases, with 14 bases lying between them. CDR3 amino acids: CSLRTDLSYEQYF. The CDR3 region has the DNA TGCAGTCTGCGGACAGACCTCTCCTACGAGCAGTACTTC.

There are a few counts of this clonotype. The rearrangement joins TRBV20-1 to TRBJ2-7, with 9 nucleotides matching TRBD2. The CDR3 spans 16 residues. The germline CDR1 and CDR2 sequences are DFQATT and SNEGSKA (reference sequence). The V and J ends lost 0 bases and 4 bases, in that order; junction bases with no gene match: 10. CDR3 DNA: TGCAGTGCTAGAGATTCCCTAGCGGGGCCGTCTTACGAGCAGTACTTC. Encoded protein: CSARDSLAGPSYEQYF.

This chain connects TRBV19 to TRBJ2-3; 8 nucleotides align to TRBD2. Germline-derived CDR1 and CDR2 are LNHDA and SQIVND (reference sequence). V shed 4 bases and J 4 bases; nucleotides not matched to a gene: 1. The CDR3 has 13 residues. The CDR3 region is CASSTSGPDTQYF. The CDR3 nucleotides read TGTGCCAGTAGTACTAGCGGGCCAGATACGCAGTATTTT.

This clonotype came up many times. The chain combines TRBV29-1 with TRBJ1-1; 12 bases match TRBD1. The J segment lost 9 bases and the V segment lost 1 base, leaving 12 bases of the junction unmatched. Per the germline V gene, CDR1 is SQVTM and CDR2 is ANQGSEA. This CDR3 has 16 amino acids. The CDR3 DNA is TGCAGCGTTGAAGGTTTGGAGGGACAGGGGGCCTTCAAAGCTTTCTTT. Its protein product is CSVEGLEGQGAFKAFF.

The chain employs TRBV28 and TRBJ2-2, with no clear D. The CDR3 is made up of 12 amino acids. Germline V CDR1 and CDR2: MDHEN, SYDVKM. V dropped 3 bases and J dropped 5 bases, with 4 bases sitting between them. The CDR3 bases are TGTGCCAGCAGTTTCTGGACCGGGGAGCTGTTTTTT. The encoded protein is CASSFWTGELFF.

This clonotype was observed many times. The chain couples TRBV18 to TRBJ2-3; no firm D call. The CDR3 is 14 amino acids. Germline CDR1 KGHSH, CDR2 LQKENI. Trimming cost V 2 bases and J 1 base, with 7 bases left between them. The CDR3 bases are TGTGCCAGCTCACCATCTAGGGGCACAGATACGCAGTATTTT. The encoded protein is CASSPSRGTDTQYF.

This clonotype was observed at least ten times. V usage is TRBV20-1 and J usage is TRBJ2-1, with TRBD2 matching 7 bases. Germline V gene data show CDR1 as DFQATT and CDR2 as SNEGSKA (reference sequence). This CDR3 is 13 amino acids long. This CDR3 is CRAAGDNNNEQFF. DNA of the CDR3: TGCAGGGCGGCGGGGGATAATAACAATGAGCAGTTCTTC.

This clonotype was detected many times. J is TRBJ2-3 and V is TRBV20-1; TRBD1 matches 7 bases. The CDR3 covers 14 residues. From germline, CDR1 is DFQATT and CDR2 SNEGSKA (reference sequence). V was clipped by 8 bases and J by 0 bases; unmatched bases: 8. The CDR3 sequence is CSLNRDRSTDTQYF. CDR3 nucleotides: TGCAGTCTTAACCGGGACAGAAGCACAGATACGCAGTATTTT.

A remark on this clonotype: With a much larger clone just one base away, this may be a read error. This rearrangement joins TRBV12-3 or TRBV12-4 to TRBJ1-3, with D unresolved. V dropped 3 bases and J dropped 0 bases, with 15 bases sitting between them. CDR3 length equals 17 residues. The CDR3: CASSFGIGDGSGNTIYF. The CDR3 nucleotides read TGTGCCAGCAGTTTTGGCATTGGTGACGGCTCTGGAAACACCATATATTTT.

V and J are TRBV7-9 and TRBJ1-6; D ambiguous. V dropped 1 base and J dropped 0 bases, with 7 bases sitting between them. The germline V gene encodes CDR1 SEHNR and CDR2 FQNEAQ (reference sequence). The CDR3 totals 16 residues. The CDR3 sequence is CASSLGSGSYNSPLHF. For the CDR3, the DNA is TGTGCCAGCAGCTTAGGTTCCGGCTCCTATAATTCACCCCTCCACTTT.

This clonotype came up a few times. The genes are TRBV11-3 and TRBJ2-3; TRBD2 matches at 10 bases. Germline CDR1 reads SGHNT; CDR2 reads YENEEA. The CDR3 consists of 16 residues. V was clipped by 5 bases and J by 7 bases; unmatched bases: 12. In nucleotides, the CDR3 is TGTGCCAGCAGCCCATTTTTAGCGGGGGGCCGTCATACGCAGTATTTT. Its translation: CASSPFLAGGRHTQYF.

About this clonotype itself: This may come from a read error, since a much larger clone is one base off. The rearrangement joins TRBV29-1 to TRBJ2-1; 10 bases map to TRBD2. Germline-derived CDR1 and CDR2 are SQVTM and ANQGSEA. CDR3 length: 15 amino acids. CDR3 in DNA: TGCAGCGTTGTCCCTAGCGGGAGACTCTACAATGAGCAGCTCTTC. This codes for CSVVPSGRLYNEQLF.

This clonotype was counted at least ten times. V gene TRBV12-3 or TRBV12-4 combines with J gene TRBJ2-1; TRBD1 or TRBD2 may be the D gene (5 bases each). This CDR3 region has 16 residues. Trimming took 4 bases from V and 4 from J, leaving 17 bases between them. The CDR3 here is CASSSRVRGGYNEQFF. In nucleotides, the CDR3 is TGTGCCAGCAGTTCGCGAGTGAGGGGCGGGTACAATGAGCAGTTCTTC.

This clonotype was counted between two and nine times. The rearrangement uses TRBV12-3 or TRBV12-4 and TRBJ2-1, with 9 bases identical to TRBD1. The CDR3 loop spans 17 amino acids. V dropped 5 bases and J dropped 4; count of bases not matched to a gene: 12. This CDR3 is CASSQFTVGQGYNEQFF. CDR3 DNA sequence: TGTGCCAGCAGTCAATTCACGGTGGGACAGGGTTACAATGAGCAGTTCTTC.

The chain links TRBV19 to TRBJ1-2, with 9 positions matching TRBD1. Germline CDR1 is LNHDA and CDR2 is SQIVND (reference sequence). The CDR3 extends over 15 amino acids. V lost 6 bases, J lost 1 base, and 6 bases stayed unmatched. The CDR3 coding sequence is TGTGCCAGTAGCAACGACAGGGGGATTAACTATGGCTACACCTTC. It codes for CASSNDRGINYGYTF.

In this sample, this clonotype turned up once. Written as DNA, the CDR3 is TGCAGTGCTCCGCCCCTTAAGGGAGGTTCGAGTGGGACTAGCGGGAGTTACAATGAGCAGTTCTTC. Encoded protein: CSAPPLKGGSSGTSGSYNEQFF. The chain uses TRBV20-1 and TRBJ2-1; 14 bases fit TRBD2. Germline V gene sequence: CDR1 DFQATT, CDR2 SNEGSKA (reference sequence). The length of the CDR3 is 22 residues. V gave up 5 bases and J gave up 4 bases; unmatched junction bases: 25.

The chain combines TRBV7-2 with TRBJ2-5; D tentatively reads TRBD1 or TRBD2 (6 bases each). The germline V gene encodes CDR1 SGHTA and CDR2 FQGNSA. This CDR3 spans 15 amino acids. V was pared by 6 bases and J by 5 bases, with 19 bases between. In DNA, the CDR3 is TGTGCCAGCAGACCTAGTAGGGGGGTGGAGGAGACCCAGTACTTC. Amino acids: CASRPSRGVEETQYF.

The table lists this clonotype with many counts. The chain couples TRBV6-1 to TRBJ1-1; D is undetermined. V lost 5 bases and J lost 3, with 10 bases in between. The CDR3 contains 13 residues. CDR1 is MNHNS, CDR2 SASEGT, per germline. This chain's CDR3 is CASSYKSDTEAFF. CDR3 nucleotides: TGTGCCAGCAGTTATAAGTCGGACACTGAAGCTTTCTTT.

This clonotype was seen repeatedly, ten times or more. The chain uses TRBV12-3 or TRBV12-4 and TRBJ1-2; D is undetermined. V gave up 7 bases and J gave up 5 bases, with 17 bases separating them. The CDR3 is 14 residues long. CDR3 residues: CASTLSRGKYGYTF. The CDR3 nucleotides are TGTGCCAGCACCCTCTCTCGAGGGAAGTATGGCTACACCTTC.

This clonotype was counted many times. The chain carries TRBV20-1 and TRBJ2-5; 10 bases fit TRBD2. Germline values: CDR1 DFQATT, CDR2 SNEGSKA (reference sequence). V lost 1 base, J lost 3 bases, and 11 bases stayed unmatched. The CDR3 contains 17 residues. CDR3 in DNA: TGCAGTGCTAGAGTAGTGTTAGGACTAGCGGATGAAGAGACCCAGTACTTC. It translates to CSARVVLGLADEETQYF.

The chain is built from TRBV3-1 and TRBJ1-4, with unresolved D. CDR1 and CDR2 from the germline V gene are LGHDT and YNNKEL (reference sequence). CDR3 length: 15 residues. V lost 0 bases, J lost 5 bases, and 10 bases lay in between. CDR3 amino acids: CASSQDSQRNEKLFF. In DNA form, the CDR3 reads TGTGCCAGCAGCCAAGATAGCCAGAGAAATGAAAAACTGTTTTTT.

This chain joins TRBV4-1 and TRBJ2-1; 9 bases are shared with TRBD2. V trimming: 8 bases; J trimming: 0 bases; junction bases outside the gene matches: 14. The V gene's germline CDR1 is MGHRA and CDR2 YSYEKL. The CDR3 is 18 amino acids. In DNA, the CDR3 is TGCGCCAGCGGGGGGATTACTAGCGGGTCCTCCTCCTACAATGAGCAGTTCTTC. Its protein is CASGGITSGSSSYNEQFF.